The 17 T cell receptor beta chains listed next were all sequenced from one sample in a study of cytomegalovirus exposure and HLA in healthy donors (dated by TCRdb to about 2017). The library was generated by the immunoSEQ multiplex PCR assay. A mixture of 60 forward primers for TCR Vbeta segments and 13 reverse primers for TCR Jbeta segments was used in the multiplex PCR. TCRdb holds this immuneACCESS table with in-frame rearrangements only. Some clones are missing; in checked studies, unresolved V genes explain under half, and the rest has no known cause. The sample table records about 200,000 clones; roughly 73% of these occur just once. Together, the top ten hold about 2% of the sample. Sequenced input: PBMCs. These receptors were taken from a woman in her 30s in good health and CMV-seronegative.

The chain uses TRBV7-8 and TRBJ2-5, with TRBD2 as a possible D gene (6 bases). This CDR3 is built from 14 residues. CDR1 is SGHVS and CDR2 is FQNEAQ in the germline V gene. V lost 3 bases, J lost 5 bases, and 13 bases lay in between. CDR3 nucleotide sequence: TGTGCCAGCAGCTTCTGGGGGGTTGAGGAGACCCAGTACTTC. Its translation is CASSFWGVEETQYF. The full variable domain, in which reference TRBV7-8 and TRBJ2-5 provide the parts outside the CDR3, is GAGVSQSPRYKVAKRGQDVALRCDPISGHVSLFWYQQALGQGPEFLTYFQNEAQLDKSGLPSDRFFAERPEGSVSTLKIQRTQQEDSAVYLCASSFWGVEETQYFGPGTRLLVL.

This clone appeared a single time. This chain joins TRBV9 and TRBJ1-6; D remains unclear. Trimming cost V 0 bases and J 8 bases, with 18 bases left between them. Germline V gene data show CDR1 as SGDLS and CDR2 as YYNGEE. The CDR3 contains 17 residues. The CDR3 sequence is CASSVGGRGLLYSPLHF. CDR3 coding DNA: TGTGCCAGCAGCGTAGGCGGCCGTGGGTTGCTTTATTCACCCCTCCACTTT. Using reference TRBV9 and TRBJ1-6 for the parts outside the CDR3, the full variable domain is DSGVTQTPKHLITATGQRVTLRCSPRSGDLSVYWYQQSLDQGLQFLIQYYNGEERAKGNILERFSAQQFPDLHSELNLSSLELGDSALYFCASSVGGRGLLYSPLHFGNGTRLTVT.

This clone was observed a handful of times. The gene calls are TRBV7-9 and TRBJ2-2; 7 positions match TRBD1. The ends lost 3 bases at V and 3 bases at J; junction bases unmatched: 4. The CDR3 is made up of 15 amino acids. Germline V gene lookup returns CDR1 SEHNR and CDR2 FQNEAQ (reference sequence). CDR3 region: CASSLTGSDTGELFF. For the CDR3, the DNA is TGTGCCAGCAGCTTGACAGGGTCGGACACCGGGGAGCTGTTTTTT.

The V gene is TRBV19, the J gene TRBJ1-2; a possible D gene is TRBD1 (5 bases). The V gene lost 5 bases and the J gene lost 2 bases, with 12 bases spanning the gap. The germline V gene has CDR1 LNHDA and CDR2 SQIVND (reference sequence). The CDR3 contains 14 residues. The CDR3 here is CASSFLNRNYGYTF. In nucleotides, the CDR3 is TGTGCCAGTAGTTTCCTTAACAGGAACTATGGCTACACCTTC.

The CDR3 nucleotides are TGTGCCAGCAATAACATGAACACTGAAGCTTTCTTT. Translation: CASNNMNTEAFF. The rearrangement joins TRBV28 to TRBJ1-1; D is uncertain. Trimming stripped 7 bases from V and 0 bases from J, with 6 bases between. The CDR3 spans 12 residues. The germline CDR1 and CDR2 sequences are MDHEN and SYDVKM.

The chain is built from TRBV6-5 and TRBJ2-7, with unresolved D. This CDR3 region has 9 residues. Germline values: CDR1 MNHEY, CDR2 SVGAGI. The V end was cut by 10 bases, the J end by 4 bases, with 5 bases between. The CDR3 region is CATTYEQYF. CDR3 DNA sequence: TGTGCCACCACATACGAGCAGTACTTC.

This clone was seen more than once but under ten times. The chain combines TRBV7-8 with TRBJ1-2; D is unclear. Germline CDR1 reads SGHVS; CDR2 reads FQNEAQ. This CDR3 is 16 amino acids long. Trimming stripped 2 bases from V and 0 bases from J, with 13 bases between. CDR3 in DNA: TGTGCCAGCAGCTTAACCTCGACAAACACTAACTATGGCTACACCTTC. This sequence encodes CASSLTSTNTNYGYTF.

The rearrangement joins TRBV2 to TRBJ1-2, with a weak D call TRBD1 (6 bases). The CDR3 consists of 14 residues. Trimming pared 4 bases from V and 4 bases from J, leaving 13 bases between. CDR1 is SNHLY, CDR2 FYNNEI, per germline. For the CDR3, the DNA is TGTGCCAGCAGTGGAGAGGGGGTGGGCTATGGCTACACCTTC. Protein sequence: CASSGEGVGYGYTF.

This clone has just one count. The V call is TRBV5-6, the J call TRBJ2-6; possible D gene TRBD2, 6 bases. CDR3 length: 16 residues. With 7 bases removed from V and 1 base from J, the gap between germline ends came to 15 bases. CDR1 and CDR2 (germline): SGHDT, YYEEEE. The CDR3 DNA sequence: TGTGCCAGCGGGGACTCAGCCGGGTCTGGGGCCAACGTCCTGACTTTC. Translation gives CASGDSAGSGANVLTF.

The chain uses TRBV19 and TRBJ2-1, with D possibly matching TRBD1 (5 bases). Trimming stripped 5 bases from V and 4 bases from J, with 15 bases between. Per the germline V gene, CDR1 is LNHDA and CDR2 is SQIVND (reference sequence). The CDR3 runs to 15 residues. CDR3 DNA: TGTGCCAGTAGTGGGGCAGGAGCAAGATACAATGAGCAGTTCTTC. Translating gives CASSGAGARYNEQFF.

In its sample, this clone was seen a few times. V is TRBV9 and J is TRBJ2-1; the match to TRBD1 covers 7 bases. There are 16 residues in the CDR3. J lost 1 base, V lost 2 bases, and 6 bases had no gene match. Germline V gives CDR1 SGDLS, CDR2 YYNGEE. The CDR3 loop is CASSVVGGSSYNEQFF. The CDR3 region has the DNA TGTGCCAGCAGCGTGGTAGGGGGCTCATCCTACAATGAGCAGTTCTTC.

The chain joins TRBV19 to TRBJ2-7, with a tentative D call TRBD2 (5 bases). CDR1 LNHDA and CDR2 SQIVND come from the germline V gene (reference sequence). This CDR3 has 15 residues. The V gene lost 3 bases and the J gene lost 5 bases, with 17 bases spanning the gap. The CDR3 region has the DNA TGTGCCAGTAGTATTGCGGACTCCTCCTACAACGAGCAGTACTTC. Protein product: CASSIADSSYNEQYF.

The rearrangement uses TRBV25-1 and TRBJ2-5; no clear D. Germline V CDR1 and CDR2: MGHDK, SYGVNS. V was shortened by 3 bases and J by 3 bases, with 8 bases between the two germline ends. CDR3 length equals 13 residues. The CDR3 reads CASSDQFKETQYF. The CDR3 bases are TGTGCCAGCAGTGATCAGTTTAAAGAGACCCAGTACTTC.

This clone was counted between two and nine times. The chain joins TRBV6-5 to TRBJ1-4; 7 positions agree with TRBD1. Germline V gene data show CDR1 as MNHEY and CDR2 as SVGAGI. V lost 6 bases, J lost 6 bases, and 4 bases stayed unmatched. CDR3 length equals 13 residues. CDR3 loop: CASRRQGDEKLFF. CDR3 DNA sequence: TGTGCCAGCAGAAGACAGGGCGATGAAAAACTGTTTTTT.

CDR3 sequence: CASSLAQGEKLFF. The CDR3 DNA sequence: TGTGCCAGCAGCTTAGCCCAGGGTGAAAAACTGTTTTTT. The chain joins TRBV13 to TRBJ1-4; D might be TRBD1 (5 bases). CDR1 PRHDT and CDR2 FYEKMQ come from the germline V gene (reference sequence). With 1 base removed from V and 7 bases from J, the gap between germline ends came to 7 bases. The CDR3 loop spans 13 amino acids.

This clone turned up a few times. The rearrangement joins TRBV7-2 to TRBJ2-5; the D gene is possibly TRBD2 (5 bases). This CDR3 region has 14 residues. Deletions cut 6 bases from V and 2 bases from J, with 13 bases between. In germline, CDR1 is SGHTA, CDR2 FQGNSA. The CDR3: CASRPRGGQETQYF. CDR3 nucleotides: TGTGCCAGCAGACCGAGAGGCGGGCAAGAGACCCAGTACTTC. The variable domain in full, completed from reference TRBV7-2 and TRBJ2-5, reads GAGVSQSPSNKVTEKGKDVELRCDPISGHTALYWYRQSLGQGLEFLIYFQGNSAPDKSGLPSDRFSAERTGGSVSTLTIQRTQQEDSAVYLCASRPRGGQETQYFGPGTRLLVL.

The CDR3 nucleotides read TGTGCCAGCAGTTTAAACCCAGCGGGAGTAACCTACGAGCAGTACTTC. Translating it yields CASSLNPAGVTYEQYF. The J gene is TRBJ2-7, the V gene TRBV27; 8 bases align to TRBD2. Germline loops: CDR1 MNHEY, CDR2 SMNVEV (reference sequence). The junction had 8 bases not matched to a gene; V was cut back by 2 bases and J by 2 bases. The length of the CDR3 is 16 residues.